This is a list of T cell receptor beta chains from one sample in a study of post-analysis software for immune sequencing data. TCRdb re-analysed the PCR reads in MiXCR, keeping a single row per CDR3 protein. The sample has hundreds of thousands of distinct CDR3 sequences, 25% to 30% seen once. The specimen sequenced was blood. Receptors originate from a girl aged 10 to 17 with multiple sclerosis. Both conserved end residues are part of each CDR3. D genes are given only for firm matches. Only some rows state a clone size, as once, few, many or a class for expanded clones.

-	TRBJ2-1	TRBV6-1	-	TGTGCCAGTCTTAGGGTTACCTACAATAAGCAGTTCTTC	CASLRVTYNKQFF
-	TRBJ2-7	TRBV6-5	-	TGTGCCAGTGTGGACAGCCACTACGAGCAGTACTTC	CASVDSHYEQYF
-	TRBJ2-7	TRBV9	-	TGTGCCAGCAGCGCGAGGACGGACCCGCTCTCCTACGAGCAGTACTTC	CASSARTDPLSYEQYF
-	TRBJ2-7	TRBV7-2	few	TGTGCCAGCAGCATGTTCAGCTCCTACGAGCAGTACTTC	CASSMFSSYEQYF
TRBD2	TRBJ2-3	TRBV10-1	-	TGCGCCAGCAGTGATACTAGCGGGAGGGATTTAGATACGCAGTATTTT	CASSDTSGRDLDTQYF
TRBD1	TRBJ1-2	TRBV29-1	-	TGCAGCGCCAGACAGGGGCCTAACTATGGCTACACCTTC	CSARQGPNYGYTF
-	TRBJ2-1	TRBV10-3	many	TGTGCCATCAGGAGGGGGGATGAGCAGTTCTTC	CAIRRGDEQFF
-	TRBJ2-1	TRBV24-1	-	TGTGCCACCAGTGATCTTGGGGGAGGTCCCAAGGAGCAGTTCTTC	CATSDLGGGPKEQFF
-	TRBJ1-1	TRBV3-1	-	TGTGCCAGCAGCCAAGTCTCGAGGGAGGGCACTGAAGCTTTCTTT	CASSQVSREGTEAFF
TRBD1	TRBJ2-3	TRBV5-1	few	TGCGCCAGCAGCTTGGTAATGGGGACAGGCACAGATACGCAGTATTTT	CASSLVMGTGTDTQYF
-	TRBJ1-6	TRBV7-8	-	TGTGCCAGCAGCTTAGACTGGGGACCTTCACCCCTCCACTTT	CASSLDWGPSPLHF
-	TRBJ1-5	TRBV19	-	TGTGCCAGTACCGAGGGCACAGTCTGGTTCCAGCCCCAGCATTTT	CASTEGTVWFQPQHF
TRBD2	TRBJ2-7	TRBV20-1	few	TGCAGTGCTAGGATGGGGACTAGCGGGAGGATGAGCGAGCAGTACTTC	CSARMGTSGRMSEQYF
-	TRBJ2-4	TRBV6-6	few	TGTGCCAGCATGACGTTAAGGGGTCAAAACATTCAGTACTTC	CASMTLRGQNIQYF
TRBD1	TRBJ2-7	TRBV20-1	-	TGCAGTGCTAGCGGGACAGCACCTAGCTCCTACAATGAGCAGTACTTC	CSASGTAPSSYNEQYF
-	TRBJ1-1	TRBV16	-	TGTGCCAGCAGCCCTCGGACTCAGGAAGCTTTCTTT	CASSPRTQEAFF
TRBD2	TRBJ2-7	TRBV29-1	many	TGCAGCGTTGCCCTGGCGGGAGGGCCGATCTACGAGCAGTACTTC	CSVALAGGPIYEQYF
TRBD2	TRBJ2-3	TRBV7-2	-	TGTGCCAGCAGGGGACTAGCCCTGTCAGATACGCAGTATTTT	CASRGLALSDTQYF
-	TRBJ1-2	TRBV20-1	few	TGCAGTGCTAGAGATCCTCCCTATGGCTACACCTTC	CSARDPPYGYTF
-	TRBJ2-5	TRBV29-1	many	TGCAGCGTTGAGGGGGGGGCCGGAGAGACCCAGTACTTC	CSVEGGAGETQYF
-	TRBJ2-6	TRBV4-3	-	TGCGCCAGCAGCCAAGATGCATGGTCTGGGGCCAACGTCCTGACTTTC	CASSQDAWSGANVLTF
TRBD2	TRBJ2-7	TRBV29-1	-	TGCAGCGTTGAAGAGGGGGGGAAGCCGAACTACGAGCAGTACTTC	CSVEEGGKPNYEQYF
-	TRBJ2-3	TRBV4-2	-	TGTGCCAGCAGCCAAGGGCGTAAGGGCCCTAGCACAGATACGCAGTATTTT	CASSQGRKGPSTDTQYF
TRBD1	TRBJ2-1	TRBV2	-	TGTGCCAGCATGAGAGAACAGGGGTTTGGCAATGAGCAGTTCTTC	CASMREQGFGNEQFF
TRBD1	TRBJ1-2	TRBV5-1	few	TGCGCCAGCAGCTTACGGCAGGGGGCAAGAGGCTACACCTTC	CASSLRQGARGYTF
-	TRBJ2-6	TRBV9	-	TGTGCCAGCAGCGCCCTGGGGGGATTCTCTGGGGCCAACGTCCTGACTTTC	CASSALGGFSGANVLTF
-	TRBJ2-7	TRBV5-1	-	TGCGCCAGCAGCTTGCCGGACAGCTTACCTCCCTACGAGCAGTACTTC	CASSLPDSLPPYEQYF
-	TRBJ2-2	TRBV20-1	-	TGCAGTGTCGCTCCGCGGGGTGGGGGGGAGCTGTTTTTT	CSVAPRGGGELFF
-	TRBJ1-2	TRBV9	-	TGTGCCAGCAGCGTGACCAACTATGGCTACACCTTC	CASSVTNYGYTF
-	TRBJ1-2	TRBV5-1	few	TGCGCCAGCAGCTTGAGGTCACAGGCGGAAGGCTACACCTTC	CASSLRSQAEGYTF
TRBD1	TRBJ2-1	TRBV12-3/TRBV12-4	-	TGTGCCAGCAGCCGGACGGGACAGGGACATATTGAGCAGTTCTTC	CASSRTGQGHIEQFF
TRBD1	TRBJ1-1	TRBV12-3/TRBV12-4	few	TGTGCCAGCAGCTCCGGACAGGTCGAAGCTTTCTTT	CASSSGQVEAFF
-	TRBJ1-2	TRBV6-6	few	TGTGCCAGCTCTGGGGTCGGGAACTATGGCTACACCTTC	CASSGVGNYGYTF
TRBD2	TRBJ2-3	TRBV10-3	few	TGTGCCATCAGTTCGATAGCGGGGGAGACTAGCACAGATACGCAGTATTTT	CAISSIAGETSTDTQYF
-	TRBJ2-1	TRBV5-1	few	TGCGCCAGCAGCTTCGGCGTTTTGGGCGGGATACCGGGTGAGCAGTTCTTC	CASSFGVLGGIPGEQFF
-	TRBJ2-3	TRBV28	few	TGTGCCAGCAGTTTAACCATCGGAAACACAGATACGCAGTATTTT	CASSLTIGNTDTQYF
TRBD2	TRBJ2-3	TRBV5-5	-	TGTGCCAGCAGCTTGGAAGCGGGAGTCCTAGATACGCAGTATTTT	CASSLEAGVLDTQYF
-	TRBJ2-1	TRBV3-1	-	TGTGCCAGCAGCCGAGACAGCACCACCTACAATGAGCAGTTCTTC	CASSRDSTTYNEQFF
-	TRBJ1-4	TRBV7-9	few	TGTGCCAGCAGCTTAGATGGTAACAACCAGGAAAAACTGTTTTTT	CASSLDGNNQEKLFF
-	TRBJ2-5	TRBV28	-	TGTGCCAGCAGTACCAGACGCGCCTCCTACAATGAGCAGTACTTC	CASSTRRASYNEQYF
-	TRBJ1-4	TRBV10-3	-	TGTGCCATCAGTGAGTTTACAGGGAATGAAAAACTGTTTTTT	CAISEFTGNEKLFF
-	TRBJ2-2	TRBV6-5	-	TGTGCCACCAGGGTGACCACCGGGGAGCTGTTTTTT	CATRVTTGELFF
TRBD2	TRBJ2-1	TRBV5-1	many	TGCGCCAGCAGCAAAACTAGCGGAGGGTACAATGAGCAGTTCTTC	CASSKTSGGYNEQFF
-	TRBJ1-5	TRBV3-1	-	TGTGCCGGCAGCCAAGCCCTAAATCAGCCCCAGCATTTT	CAGSQALNQPQHF
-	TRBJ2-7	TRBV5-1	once	TGCGCCAGCAGTTCGGAGGACGGAGCCTACGAGCAGTACTTC	CASSSEDGAYEQYF
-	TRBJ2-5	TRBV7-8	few	TGTGCCAGCGTTTTAGGGGGTGAGACCCAGTACTTC	CASVLGGETQYF